One sample yielded the 24 T cell receptor beta chains listed below, sequenced in a study of CD8 T cells in Susac syndrome. About 0.45 to 1 ug RNA was reverse transcribed with random hexamers. A single record per CDR3 protein comes from TCRdb applying MiXCR to the immunoSEQ multiplex PCR reads. The sample holds about 60,000 distinct CDR3 sequences, approximately 94% seen once. Sequenced: CD8+ T cells from PBMCs. These TCRs come from a human donor with multiple sclerosis.

CDR3 residues: CSAGGQPAEAFF. CDR3 DNA sequence: TGCAGTGCTGGGGGACAGCCTGCTGAAGCTTTCTTT. The rearrangement joins TRBV20-1 to TRBJ1-1; 7 nucleotides match TRBD1. The germline V gene encodes CDR1 DFQATT and CDR2 SNEGSKA (reference sequence). The CDR3 loop spans 12 amino acids. V lost 5 bases, J lost 6 bases, and 6 bases stayed unmatched.

The rearrangement joins TRBV6-1 to TRBJ2-7, with TRBD2 identical over 9 bases. Looked up from germline, CDR1 is MNHNS and CDR2 is SASEGT. After removal of 6 bases from V and 7 bases from J, the junction contained 16 bases not matched to a gene. This CDR3 contains 16 residues. This CDR3 is CASRPPTSGLPREQYF. DNA of the CDR3: TGTGCCAGCAGACCTCCCACTAGCGGGCTCCCCCGGGAGCAGTACTTC.

V gene TRBV20-1 combines with J gene TRBJ2-3; 9 bases agree with TRBD2. CDR3 length: 14 amino acids. The J segment lost 2 bases and the V segment lost 3 bases, leaving 3 bases of the junction unmatched. The germline V gene has CDR1 DFQATT and CDR2 SNEGSKA (reference sequence). The DNA for the CDR3 is TGCAGTGCTAGTAGCGGGGGAATCACAGATACGCAGTATTTT. Amino acids: CSASSGGITDTQYF.

The chain joins TRBV28 to TRBJ2-3, with TRBD2 matching over 10 bases. From germline, CDR1 is MDHEN and CDR2 SYDVKM. The CDR3 consists of 15 residues. V was clipped by 3 bases and J by 4 bases; unmatched bases: 4. CDR3 nucleotides: TGTGCCAGCAGTTTGTCTAGCGGGGGATCAGATACGCAGTATTTT. It codes for CASSLSSGGSDTQYF. Based on the CDR3 plus reference TRBV28 and TRBJ2-3, the full variable domain is DVKVTQSSRYLVKRTGEKVFLECVQDMDHENMFWYRQDPGLGLRLIYFSYDVKMKEKGDIPEGYSVSREKKERFSLILESASTNQTSMYLCASSLSSGGSDTQYFGPGTRLTVL.

This clonotype was found once. The rearrangement links TRBV20-1 to TRBJ1-2; 7 positions agree with TRBD1. CDR3 size: 15 residues. Germline CDR1 DFQATT, CDR2 SNEGSKA (reference sequence). Germline trimming cut 2 bases from V and 5 bases from J; bases unmatched to any gene: 11. The CDR3 DNA reads TGCAGTGCTAGATTCGTTGACAGGGTTGGGTATGGCTACACCTTC. This sequence encodes CSARFVDRVGYGYTF.

J is TRBJ2-2 and V is TRBV9, with D tentatively TRBD2 (5 bases). The V and J ends lost 0 bases and 2 bases respectively, with 8 bases between them. The V gene's germline CDR1 is SGDLS and CDR2 YYNGEE. The CDR3 is made up of 15 amino acids. The CDR3 region has the DNA TGTGCCAGCAGCGTAGGCGGGTTTAACACCGGGGAGCTGTTTTTT. This encodes CASSVGGFNTGELFF. The whole variable domain, filled in from reference TRBV9 and TRBJ2-2, reads DSGVTQTPKHLITATGQRVTLRCSPRSGDLSVYWYQQSLDQGLQFLIQYYNGEERAKGNILERFSAQQFPDLHSELNLSSLELGDSALYFCASSVGGFNTGELFFGEGSRLTVL.

The genes are TRBV18 and TRBJ2-1; 10 bases are shared with TRBD2. This CDR3 comprises 16 residues. The germline V gene encodes CDR1 KGHSH and CDR2 LQKENI. V dropped 4 bases and J dropped 3; count of bases not matched to a gene: 6. CDR3: CASSLTSGTGYNEQFF. Here the CDR3 DNA reads TGTGCCAGCTCACTAACTAGCGGGACTGGCTACAATGAGCAGTTCTTC.

This chain uses TRBV4-3 with TRBJ2-3; D gene uncertain. This CDR3 is built from 13 residues. Germline CDR1 LGHNA, CDR2 YSLEER. V was cut by 0 bases and J by 5 bases, with 6 bases left in between. DNA for the CDR3: TGCGCCAGCAGCCAAGAAGATGGAGATACGCAGTATTTT. This codes for CASSQEDGDTQYF.

The chain has TRBV2 and TRBJ2-5; D is undetermined. This CDR3 region has 10 residues. Trimming cost V 5 bases and J 4 bases, with 2 bases left between them. CDR1 and CDR2 from the germline V gene are SNHLY and FYNNEI. The CDR3 DNA reads TGTGCCAGCAGTCCAGAGACCCAGTACTTC. Translating gives CASSPETQYF.

The V call is TRBV3-1, the J call TRBJ2-7; the D is unclear. V was cut by 0 bases and J by 3 bases, with 15 bases left in between. CDR3 size: 16 residues. From germline, CDR1 is LGHDT and CDR2 YNNKEL (reference sequence). The CDR3 region has the DNA TGTGCCAGCAGCCAAGATGATGCGACAAATATCTACGAGCAGTACTTC. This gives the protein CASSQDDATNIYEQYF.

The gene calls are TRBV4-1 and TRBJ1-1; no clear D gene. Trimming removed 5 bases at V and 7 bases at J, with 11 bases between. This CDR3 is 12 amino acids long. CDR1 and CDR2 (germline): MGHRA, YSYEKL. The CDR3 region is CASSNLQNEAFF. DNA of the CDR3: TGCGCCAGCAGCAACTTACAGAATGAAGCTTTCTTT.

CDR3 bases: TGTGCCAGCAGCCAAGAATGGGGGCTAAGCTCTGGGGCCAACGTCCTGACTTTC. It encodes CASSQEWGLSSGANVLTF. The V and J genes are TRBV3-1 and TRBJ2-6; tentative D call: TRBD1 (6 bases). V was shortened by 0 bases and J by 0 bases, with 12 bases between the two germline ends. CDR1 is LGHDT and CDR2 is YNNKEL in the germline V gene (reference sequence). The CDR3 totals 18 residues.

This CDR3 is CASSWAGNEQYF. The DNA for the CDR3 is TGTGCCAGCAGTTGGGCCGGCAACGAGCAGTACTTC. This sequence joins TRBV12-3 or TRBV12-4 and TRBJ2-7; D gene unclear. Between the trimmed V and J ends, which lost 4 bases and 5 bases, there was a span of 9 bases. The CDR3 has 12 amino acids.

The chain is built from TRBV7-2 and TRBJ1-1, with no clear D. The germline V gene encodes CDR1 SGHTA and CDR2 FQGNSA. Trimming cost V 4 bases and J 6 bases, with 9 bases left between them. The CDR3 runs to 12 residues. The CDR3 DNA follows: TGTGCCAGCAGCTCCTGGACCGCTGAAGCTTTCTTT. This gives the protein CASSSWTAEAFF.

The rearrangement links TRBV3-1 to TRBJ2-1, with no clear D. CDR3 length equals 15 residues. Trimming cost V 0 bases and J 6 bases, with 12 bases left between them. Germline CDR1 reads LGHDT; CDR2 reads YNNKEL (reference sequence). CDR3 in amino acids: CASSQDVGWGNEQFF. As DNA, the CDR3 is TGTGCCAGCAGCCAAGATGTGGGTTGGGGCAATGAGCAGTTCTTC.

The chain recombines TRBV29-1 with TRBJ2-7; 10 nucleotides align to TRBD2. V shed 4 bases and J 2 bases; nucleotides not matched to a gene: 5. The germline V gene has CDR1 SQVTM and CDR2 ANQGSEA. The CDR3 is made up of 14 amino acids. The CDR3 spells CSVASGRDPYEQYF. For the CDR3, the DNA is TGCAGCGTTGCGAGCGGGAGGGATCCCTACGAGCAGTACTTC.

This chain connects TRBV20-1 to TRBJ1-5; D not resolved. The CDR3 runs 15 residues. Trimming cost V 6 bases and J 0 bases, with 15 bases left between them. The germline V gene has CDR1 DFQATT and CDR2 SNEGSKA (reference sequence). The CDR3 reads CSALGRLNSNQPQHF. The CDR3 nucleotides are TGCAGTGCGCTCGGCCGACTAAATAGCAATCAGCCCCAGCATTTT.

This clonotype was seen a few times. The gene calls are TRBV11-2 and TRBJ2-5; tentatively, D is TRBD1 (5 bases). CDR3 length equals 10 residues. Germline CDR1 is SGHAT and CDR2 is FQNNGV. V gave up 8 bases and J gave up 7 bases, with 8 bases separating them. This CDR3 reads CASSQGTQYF. CDR3 DNA: TGTGCCAGCTCCCAGGGGACCCAGTACTTC.

A single count supports this clonotype. The chain uses TRBV20-1 and TRBJ2-7, with 7 nucleotides matching TRBD1. The junction had 7 bases not matched to a gene; V was cut back by 0 bases and J by 5 bases. Germline CDR1 and CDR2: DFQATT and SNEGSKA (reference sequence). The CDR3 is 14 amino acids. The CDR3 sequence: CSARETGVENEQYF. The CDR3 nucleotides are TGCAGTGCTAGAGAAACAGGGGTGGAGAACGAGCAGTACTTC.

The chain recombines TRBV9 with TRBJ2-1; 8 nucleotides match TRBD2. Germline trimming cut 3 bases from V and 8 bases from J; bases unmatched to any gene: 4. Germline V gene data show CDR1 as SGDLS and CDR2 as YYNGEE. The CDR3 length is 13 residues. CDR3 nucleotide sequence: TGTGCCAGCAGCGGCGGGGGGCTGGATGAGCAGTTCTTC. Translation gives CASSGGGLDEQFF.

Sample share makes this clonotype medium-sized. This chain uses TRBV7-2 with TRBJ2-1, with TRBD2 matching 14 bases. V was clipped by 4 bases and J by 4 bases; unmatched bases: 12. This CDR3 is built from 19 residues. The germline CDR1 and CDR2 sequences are SGHTA and FQGNSA. The CDR3 coding sequence is TGTGCCAGCAGCTCCCGGGGCGGGACTAGCGGGGGAGATTACAATGAGCAGTTCTTC. Its protein product is CASSSRGGTSGGDYNEQFF.

This clonotype was counted a single time. The chain joins TRBV7-9 to TRBJ1-5, with a tentative D call TRBD1 (5 bases). Germline assignment: CDR1 SEHNR and CDR2 FQNEAQ (reference sequence). CDR3 length: 15 amino acids. Trimming removed 1 base at V and 4 bases at J, with 11 bases between. CDR3 in DNA: TGTGCCAGCAGCTTAGACGGGGCAGCTAATCAGCCCCAGCATTTT. Translated, it gives CASSLDGAANQPQHF.

The V gene is TRBV6-1, the J gene TRBJ2-1; D may match TRBD1 or TRBD2 (5 bases each). The germline V gene has CDR1 MNHNS and CDR2 SASEGT. CDR3 length: 16 amino acids. V lost 7 bases to trimming and J lost 3 bases, with 19 bases between them. CDR3 in DNA: TGTGCCAGCACGTCCCGGGACGTGGCCTTCTACAATGAGCAGTTCTTC. It codes for CASTSRDVAFYNEQFF.

This clonotype was counted a few times. The chain carries TRBV28 and TRBJ2-1, with TRBD1 matching 7 bases. The V and J ends lost 3 bases and 4 bases, in that order; junction bases with no gene match: 3. In germline, CDR1 is MDHEN, CDR2 SYDVKM. This CDR3 has 14 amino acids. The DNA of the CDR3 is TGTGCCAGCAGTTTGACAGGGTCGTACAATGAGCAGTTCTTC. Its translation: CASSLTGSYNEQFF.